This T cell receptor beta chain originates from a study of blood T cell repertoires in COVID-19. This clone was observed a few times. With V trimmed by 3 bases and J by 1 base, 4 bases remained unmatched. Germline V gives CDR1 KGHSH, CDR2 LQKENI. This CDR3 contains 16 residues. Method: immunoSEQ multiplex PCR; TCRdb's copy keeps in-frame clones and lacks some. The repertoire holds hundreds of thousands of clones, 80% to 90% seen once, with about 1.3% in the top ten. V is TRBV18 and J is TRBJ2-7; TRBD1 matches at 12 bases. The source of this sequence is an elderly man with acute or convalescent COVID-19. Source material: peripheral blood. CDR3 loop: CASSPMGQGASYEQYF. The CDR3 DNA sequence: TGTGCCAGCTCACCCATGGGACAGGGGGCGTCCTACGAGCAGTACTTC.